These T cell receptor beta chains were read from a single sample in a study of blood T cell repertoires in COVID-19. Only in-frame clones appear in the TCRdb table, and some are missing; sequencing was by immunoSEQ multiplex PCR. The sample yields about 320,000 clones, around nine tenths seen once. Sequencing input: PBMCs or T cells enriched from blood (not recorded which). The source is a woman between 25 and 40 years old who had been exposed to COVID-19. CDR3s include the opening cysteine and the closing phenylalanine or tryptophan. D genes are given only for firm matches. Where a row states a size, it is once, few, many or the class of an expanded clone; other rows omit it.

14 NA once TRBJ1-6 TRBV19 CASRRTGRDSPLHF TGTGCCAGTAGGCGGACTGGAAGGGATTCACCCCTCCACTTT
16 NA NA TRBJ1-3 TRBV7-2 CASSSDTPSSGNTIYF TGTGCCAGCAGCTCCGATACACCCTCCTCTGGAAACACCATATATTTT
13 TRBD2 few TRBJ2-5 TRBV11-1 CASSWGGQETQYF TGTGCCAGCAGCTGGGGGGGGCAAGAGACCCAGTACTTC
15 NA NA TRBJ2-7 TRBV7-2 CASSLEVTGTYEQYF TGTGCCAGCAGCTTAGAGGTAACAGGAACCTACGAGCAGTACTTC
16 NA few TRBJ2-3 TRBV3-1/TRBV3-2 CASSRGIKGLWDTQYF TGTGCCAGCAGTCGGGGGATCAAGGGGCTTTGGGATACGCAGTATTTT
16 TRBD1 NA TRBJ1-5 TRBV3-1/TRBV3-2 CASSQGQTVPNQPQHF TGTGCCAGCAGCCAGGGACAGACAGTCCCTAATCAGCCCCAGCATTTT
13 NA NA TRBJ2-7 TRBV7-2 CASSVRGGSEQYF TGTGCCAGCAGCGTAAGGGGGGGAAGCGAGCAGTACTTC
15 NA NA TRBJ1-1 TRBV9 CASSVDHRVGTEAFF TGTGCCAGCAGCGTAGACCACAGGGTCGGCACTGAAGCTTTCTTT
16 NA once TRBJ2-5 TRBV7-2 CASSHSRTAAQETQYF TGTGCCAGCAGCCATAGTCGTACCGCCGCCCAAGAGACCCAGTACTTC
17 NA NA TRBJ1-5 TRBV6-1 CASSERLSRGRNQPQHF TGTGCCAGCAGTGAAAGGTTAAGCAGGGGCAGGAATCAGCCCCAGCATTTT
18 NA NA TRBJ1-5 TRBV19 CASNEGVIAGYSNQPQHF TGTGCCAGTAACGAGGGAGTTATAGCGGGATATAGCAATCAGCCCCAGCATTTT
15 TRBD1 NA TRBJ1-1 TRBV7-3 CASSKFGQASTEAFF TGTGCCAGCAGCAAATTCGGACAGGCCAGCACTGAAGCTTTCTTT
15 NA NA TRBJ1-5 TRBV5-6 CASSLGGRWRQPQHF TGTGCCAGCAGCTTGGGGGGGCGGTGGAGGCAGCCCCAGCATTTT
16 NA few TRBJ2-7 TRBV6-1 CASSERGGRVAYEQYF TGTGCCAGCAGTGAACGTGGGGGGAGAGTTGCCTACGAGCAGTACTTC
17 TRBD2 few TRBJ2-2 TRBV7-9 CASSSRARGGYTGELFF TGTGCCAGCAGCTCCCGCGCGCGGGGGGGATACACCGGGGAGCTGTTTTTT
13 NA NA TRBJ2-3 TRBV7-6 CASSLQRGDTQYF TGTGCCAGCAGCTTACAAAGGGGGGATACGCAGTATTTT
13 NA NA TRBJ1-2 TRBV5-1 CASSLPGSYGYTF TGCGCCAGCAGCTTGCCAGGGTCCTATGGCTACACCTTC
14 NA NA TRBJ2-3 TRBV5-4 CASSLGGGVDTQYF TGTGCCAGCAGCTTGGGAGGGGGGGTAGATACGCAGTATTTT
18 TRBD2 NA TRBJ2-3 TRBV9 CASSGGLAGASSTDTQYF TGTGCCAGCAGCGGGGGACTAGCGGGGGCTTCTAGCACAGATACGCAGTATTTT
15 NA once TRBJ1-1 TRBV7-2 CASSLAARQNTEAFF TGTGCCAGCAGCTTAGCAGCCAGACAGAACACTGAAGCTTTCTTT
18 NA NA TRBJ2-6 TRBV9 CASSVEPGVISGANVLTF TGTGCCAGCAGCGTAGAACCAGGGGTCATCTCTGGGGCCAACGTCCTGACTTTC
15 TRBD1 NA TRBJ2-7 TRBV5-1 CASSPQGDSSYEQYF TGCGCCAGCAGCCCCCAGGGGGATTCCTCCTACGAGCAGTACTTC
15 TRBD1 NA TRBJ1-1 TRBV5-1 CASSTSGTGGTEAFF TGCGCCAGCAGCACTTCCGGGACAGGGGGCACTGAAGCTTTCTTT
15 NA NA TRBJ2-3 TRBV9 CASSVEEGSTDTQYF TGTGCCAGCAGCGTAGAGGAGGGGAGCACAGATACGCAGTATTTT
11 NA NA TRBJ2-7 TRBV6-2/TRBV6-3 CASSTTYEQYF TGTGCCAGCAGTACTACCTACGAGCAGTACTTC
15 NA NA TRBJ2-7 TRBV6-5 CASRPRKQGTYEQYF TGTGCCAGCAGACCGCGGAAGCAGGGGACCTACGAGCAGTACTTC
14 TRBD2 once TRBJ2-1 TRBV6-5 CASTSGGPANEQFF TGTGCCAGCACGAGCGGGGGGCCGGCCAATGAGCAGTTCTTC
14 TRBD1 once TRBJ1-2 TRBV5-5 CASSLDWDRAGYTF TGTGCCAGCAGCTTGGATTGGGACAGGGCTGGCTACACCTTC
14 NA once TRBJ1-2 TRBV10-3 CAISESGTNYGYTF TGTGCCATCAGTGAATCCGGGACTAACTATGGCTACACCTTC
15 TRBD2 NA TRBJ2-5 TRBV2 CATLRELAGQETQYF TGTGCCACCCTTCGAGAACTAGCGGGCCAAGAGACCCAGTACTTC
18 TRBD1 NA TRBJ1-6 TRBV19 CASSAQGANTARNSPLHF TGTGCCAGTAGCGCACAGGGGGCTAATACCGCGAGGAATTCACCCCTCCACTTT
18 TRBD2 once TRBJ2-1 TRBV4-3 CASSQVRQLAGRDNEQFF TGCGCCAGCAGCCAAGTCCGTCAACTAGCGGGGCGTGACAATGAGCAGTTCTTC
12 NA once TRBJ2-5 TRBV29-1 CSVELGRETQYF TGCAGCGTTGAATTGGGGAGAGAGACCCAGTACTTC
15 NA NA TRBJ1-1 TRBV4-3 CASSPYESGPTEAFF TGCGCCAGCAGCCCGTATGAAAGTGGGCCCACTGAAGCTTTCTTT
15 TRBD1 NA TRBJ1-1 TRBV9 CASRDRGVLRTEAFF TGTGCCAGCAGGGACAGGGGGGTGTTGCGGACTGAAGCTTTCTTT
14 NA NA TRBJ1-2 TRBV2 CASSEQGLEYGYTF TGTGCCAGCAGTGAACAGGGACTCGAATATGGCTACACCTTC
16 NA NA TRBJ2-2 TRBV7-9 CASSLRSGPSTGELFF TGTGCCAGCAGCTTACGGAGCGGGCCGAGCACCGGGGAGCTGTTTTTT
13 NA NA TRBJ1-6 TRBV10-3 CAIRDYYNSPLHF TGTGCCATCAGGGACTACTATAATTCACCCCTCCACTTT
13 NA NA TRBJ1-3 TRBV5-5 CASSRDSGNTIYF TGTGCCAGCAGCCGGGACTCTGGAAACACCATATATTTT
15 TRBD1 NA TRBJ1-1 TRBV9 CASSVEGGTYTEAFF TGTGCCAGCAGCGTAGAAGGGGGCACGTACACTGAAGCTTTCTTT
13 NA few TRBJ1-1 TRBV18 CASSQGMNTEAFF TGTGCCAGCTCACAGGGGATGAACACTGAAGCTTTCTTT
15 NA NA TRBJ1-6 TRBV5-1 CASSLGPKGDTPLHF TGCGCCAGCAGCTTGGGGCCCAAGGGGGATACACCCCTCCACTTT
15 NA NA TRBJ1-2 TRBV4-1 CASSQDSTGNYGYTF TGCGCCAGCAGCCAAGATTCCACAGGGAACTATGGCTACACCTTC
10 NA NA TRBJ2-1 TRBV29-1 CSVLFYEQFF TGCAGCGTTCTGTTCTATGAGCAGTTCTTC
13 NA NA TRBJ2-5 TRBV12-3/TRBV12-4 CASSYLGEETQYF TGTGCCAGCAGTTATCTAGGGGAAGAGACCCAGTACTTC